The 15 T cell receptor beta chains given below trace back to one sample, sequenced in a study of cytomegalovirus exposure and HLA in healthy donors. The PCR used 60 Vbeta and 13 Jbeta primers. Some clones are missing from TCRdb's copy, which holds only in-frame ones; the method was immunoSEQ multiplex PCR. The sample records some 130,000 clones, around 77% being singletons. Sequenced input: PBMCs. Receptors originate from a man aged 30 to 45 in good health.

This sequence joins TRBV7-8 and TRBJ2-7, with 10 bases fitting TRBD2. The CDR3 spans 19 residues. Germline trimming cut 5 bases from V and 4 bases from J; bases unmatched to any gene: 20. CDR1 is SGHVS and CDR2 is FQNEAQ in the germline V gene. This CDR3 is CASSPGGLAGVGGAYEQYF. The CDR3 DNA follows: TGTGCCAGCAGCCCCGGGGGGCTAGCGGGAGTCGGGGGGGCATACGAGCAGTACTTC.

V is TRBV14 and J is TRBJ1-2, with D hard to call. This CDR3 is 13 amino acids long. The germline V gene has CDR1 SGHDN and CDR2 FVKESK. V was trimmed by 0 bases and J by 4 bases, leaving 6 bases between them. The CDR3 loop reads CASSQDSSYGYTF. CDR3 nucleotide sequence: TGTGCCAGCAGCCAAGATTCATCCTATGGCTACACCTTC.

The chain recombines TRBV2 with TRBJ1-5; D gene ambiguous. From germline, CDR1 is SNHLY and CDR2 FYNNEI. The ends were cut back, 0 bases at V and 5 bases at J, with 14 bases in the middle. The CDR3 totals 16 residues. CDR3 nucleotide sequence: TGTGCCAGCAGTGAAGCCCGGGCCCGGAGGCATCAGCCCCAGCATTTT. Translation gives CASSEARARRHQPQHF.

The chain joins TRBV19 to TRBJ1-1; possible D gene TRBD1, 5 bases. Trimming took off 3 bases at V and 6 bases at J, with 17 bases between the two ends. CDR1 LNHDA and CDR2 SQIVND come from the germline V gene (reference sequence). The CDR3 is 15 amino acids. As DNA, the CDR3 is TGTGCCAGTAGTATGTGGGAGGGGCGCGTCCCTGAAGCTTTCTTT. Translating it yields CASSMWEGRVPEAFF.

This clone has just one count. Germline is not matched at one junction end, which may reflect a read error. This chain's CDR3 is CASRNGWWWSF. The DNA for the CDR3 is TGTGCCAGCAGGAACGGGTGGTGGTGGAGCTTC. The chain employs TRBV27 and TRBJ1-2, with D unclear. The germline V gene has CDR1 MNHEY and CDR2 SMNVEV (reference sequence). The CDR3 is made up of 11 amino acids.

V is TRBV18 and J is TRBJ2-7; TRBD1 agrees at 8 bases. In germline, CDR1 is KGHSH, CDR2 LQKENI. Germline trimming cut 1 base from V and 0 bases from J; bases unmatched to any gene: 2. This CDR3 has 15 amino acids. DNA for the CDR3: TGTGCCAGCTCACCACTTGGACAGGGCTCCTACGAGCAGTACTTC. This codes for CASSPLGQGSYEQYF.

The chain employs TRBV11-2 and TRBJ2-7; 8 nucleotides agree with TRBD1. CDR3 length equals 15 residues. V shed 5 bases, J shed 0 bases, and the junction held 6 bases outside the gene matches. CDR1 is SGHAT and CDR2 is FQNNGV in the germline V gene. As DNA, the CDR3 is TGTGCCAGCAGCAACAGGGGGTATTCCTCCTACGAGCAGTACTTC. Amino acid sequence: CASSNRGYSSYEQYF.

This chain uses TRBV9 with TRBJ1-2, with TRBD1 identical over 8 bases. The CDR3 is 16 amino acids. Germline trimming cut 4 bases from V and 3 bases from J; bases unmatched to any gene: 11. Germline CDR1 reads SGDLS; CDR2 reads YYNGEE. CDR3 amino acids: CASSTRQGKGYYGYTF. The CDR3 nucleotides read TGTGCCAGCAGCACCCGACAGGGGAAGGGTTACTATGGCTACACCTTC.

The rearrangement joins TRBV19 to TRBJ2-7; 9 bases fit TRBD1. The CDR3 has 15 residues. Germline trimming cut 3 bases from V and 2 bases from J; bases unmatched to any gene: 5. The germline V gene encodes CDR1 LNHDA and CDR2 SQIVND (reference sequence). The chain's CDR3 is CASSIRGDRAYEQYF. The CDR3, as DNA: TGTGCCAGTAGTATTAGGGGGGACAGGGCCTACGAGCAGTACTTC.

The rearrangement uses TRBV7-9 and TRBJ2-7, with TRBD1 matching over 7 bases. Per germline, CDR1 SEHNR and CDR2 FQNEAQ (reference sequence). The CDR3 runs to 15 residues. Unmatched junction bases numbered 3, after V lost 1 base and J lost 0 bases. CDR3 bases: TGTGCCAGCAGCTTAGGGCGGACAGGCTCCTACGAGCAGTACTTC. As protein: CASSLGRTGSYEQYF.

The chain carries TRBV7-9 and TRBJ2-1; tentatively, D is TRBD1 (5 bases). The germline V gene has CDR1 SEHNR and CDR2 FQNEAQ (reference sequence). Trimming took off 5 bases at V and 5 bases at J, with 10 bases between the two ends. CDR3 length: 13 amino acids. CDR3 residues: CASSVGANNEQFF. For the CDR3, the DNA is TGTGCCAGCAGCGTAGGGGCTAACAATGAGCAGTTCTTC.

The chain is built from TRBV5-6 and TRBJ2-3; TRBD2 matches at 13 bases. The CDR3 is made up of 16 amino acids. CDR1 SGHDT and CDR2 YYEEEE come from the germline V gene. The V gene end was trimmed by 0 bases and the J gene end by 6 bases; junction bases not matched to a gene: 4. The CDR3 nucleotides are TGTGCCAGCAGCTTGGCAGTGACTAGCGGGAGGGATACGCAGTATTTT. Protein product: CASSLAVTSGRDTQYF.

This clone was found a few times. CDR3 sequence reads: CASSRGTGIEAFF. Written as DNA, the CDR3 is TGTGCCAGCAGCCGCGGGACAGGGATTGAAGCTTTCTTT. The chain is built from TRBV5-4 and TRBJ1-1, with 9 bases aligning to TRBD1. The V gene's germline CDR1 is SGHNT and CDR2 YYREEE (reference sequence). Germline trimming cut 4 bases from V and 7 bases from J; bases unmatched to any gene: 5. The CDR3 has 13 residues.

This chain joins TRBV25-1 and TRBJ2-7; 9 bases align to TRBD2. There are 18 residues in the CDR3. Germline V gives CDR1 MGHDK, CDR2 SYGVNS. The V segment lost 4 bases and the J segment 0 bases; nucleotides outside the gene matches: 13. CDR3 protein: CASSGPSYPSGTSYEQYF. The CDR3 coding sequence is TGTGCCAGCAGTGGCCCTTCCTATCCTAGCGGGACCTCCTACGAGCAGTACTTC.

The chain uses TRBV7-2 and TRBJ2-4; D remains ambiguous. Germline V gene sequence: CDR1 SGHTA, CDR2 FQGNSA. There are 12 residues in the CDR3. Trimming removed 1 base at V and 8 bases at J, with 6 bases between. The CDR3 nucleotides read TGTGCCAGCAGCTTAGTCCCGGACATTCAGTACTTC. It encodes CASSLVPDIQYF.